There are a few counts of the clone carrying this TCR beta chain. Its matching antigen is unknown. This specimen comes from a study of response to subunit inactivated influenza vaccine. General study results and limits: With each seasonal influenza vaccination, the authors suggested, few new T cells are recruited.

V lost 2 bases to trimming and J lost 3 bases, with 16 bases between them. CDR3 length: 17 amino acids. TCRdb ran MiXCR on the RT-PCR reads and lists one entry per CDR3 protein. The sample has just under 250,000 distinct CDR3 sequences, 12% seen once. The clonotype was recovered from a man aged 45-65 years who received an inactivated influenza vaccine. The source was non-naive T cells sorted from PBMCs, collected about 14 days before vaccination. V is TRBV12-3 or TRBV12-4 and J is TRBJ2-2; D is possibly TRBD2 (6 bases). The CDR3 region has the DNA TGTGCCAGCAGTTTAATCTATGGGCGGGGAGACACCGGGGAGCTGTTTTTT. Its protein is CASSLIYGRGDTGELFF.